Listed here is a single TCR beta chain. As yet, its antigen is unknown. It may be a read error: a sequence one base away is much more abundant. The sample originates from a study of human T cells and chemical hapten exposure. Study-level findings and limits: Sensitizing to DPC left TCRs with a frequency above 1 in 1000 unaltered.

This sample's time point: patch test 3, about 24 weeks after DPC sensitization. Stated treatment: therapeutic diphenylcyclopropenone sensitization with weekly scalp DPC. TCRdb redid the calling of the RACE reads with MiXCR, one entry per CDR3 protein. The sample shows fewer than 100,000 distinct CDR3 sequences, roughly 11% of them seen only once. Germline CDR1 and CDR2: MNHNS and SASEGT. V lost 6 bases to trimming and J lost 6 bases, with 14 bases between them. The CDR3 is 13 residues long. The chain uses TRBV6-1 and TRBJ1-2; D is uncertain. Sample: whole blood, taken in connection with sensitization to the hapten diphenylcyclopropenone (DPC). The sequence derives from a woman in her thirties with alopecia areata. Some clones in this sample may be carry-over from other donors' samples. The CDR3 sequence: CASSGENSHGYTF. CDR3 nucleotides: TGTGCCAGCAGCGGAGAAAACTCCCATGGCTACACCTTC.